The entry below describes one T cell receptor (beta chain). Its antigen is as yet unknown. This specimen comes from a study of beta chain features in type 1 diabetes. Study-level findings and limits: In all four CD4+ subsets, TCRB CDR3 length was significantly, moderately reduced in type 1 diabetes. With patients and controls alike, PCR might favor shorter templates to an equal degree.

Of the isolated RNA, all was reverse transcribed, and so the sequenced material was expressed TCRB transcripts. Clones were read by immunoSEQ multiplex PCR, and TCRdb kept only the in-frame ones, dropping some. The table lists roughly 70,000 clones, around 49% of them singletons. Sequencing was performed on central memory CD4+ T cells from blood. The clonotype was recovered from a man aged 25-45 years with type 1 diabetes.

DNA of the CDR3: TGTGCCAGCAGTTTAGCAGGAAGCTCCTACGAGCAGTACTTC. Encoded protein: CASSLAGSSYEQYF. The V call is TRBV28, the J call TRBJ2-7; D uncertain. The V and J ends lost 2 bases and 0 bases respectively, with 8 bases between them. This CDR3 has 14 amino acids. Per the germline V gene, CDR1 is MDHEN and CDR2 is SYDVKM.